A selection of T cell receptor beta chains follows, all from one sample in a study of T cell repertoires in cytomegalovirus infection. Their antigen targets remain unknown. TCRdb used MiXCR to reprocess the reads, holding one entry per CDR3 protein. The sample records 650,000 to 900,000 distinct CDR3 sequences, 25% to 35% being singletons. The sequencing here drew on cultured CD8+ T cells from PBMCs, taken from culture after CMV antigen stimulation. The receptors were sampled from a human donor in good health (CMV status not recorded). Some clones in this sample may be carry-over from other donors' samples. Each CDR3 is given with its conserved first and last residue. The order of the fields is clone size, V gene, J gene, D gene, CDR3 DNA, CDR3 protein. A D gene is named only where the DNA matches it firmly. Size tells how often a clone was seen (once, few, many) or the class of an expanded clone, and some rows leave it out.

abundance: few; v_gene: TRBV12-3/TRBV12-4; j_gene: TRBJ1-5; d_gene: .; CDR3nt: TGTGCCAGCAGTTTAGCGCAGAACAGGCCCCAGCATTTT; CDR3aa: CASSLAQNRPQHF
abundance: few; v_gene: TRBV27; j_gene: TRBJ2-1; d_gene: .; CDR3nt: TGTGCCAGCAGTTTATGGGGGGGGGCCTCCTACAATGAGCAGTTCTTC; CDR3aa: CASSLWGGASYNEQFF
abundance: .; v_gene: TRBV27; j_gene: TRBJ1-6; d_gene: TRBD1; CDR3nt: TGTGCCAGCAGGGAGCGGGACAGGGTTAATTCACCCCTCCACTTT; CDR3aa: CASRERDRVNSPLHF
abundance: .; v_gene: TRBV12-5; j_gene: TRBJ2-1; d_gene: .; CDR3nt: TGTGCTAGTGGTTTATGGCCGCCGAGGAGCAATGAGCAGTTCTTC; CDR3aa: CASGLWPPRSNEQFF
abundance: many; v_gene: TRBV4-3; j_gene: TRBJ1-1; d_gene: .; CDR3nt: TGCGCCAGCAGCCAAACAGGGAACACTGAAGCTTTCTTT; CDR3aa: CASSQTGNTEAFF
abundance: few; v_gene: TRBV28; j_gene: TRBJ1-2; d_gene: TRBD1; CDR3nt: TGTGCCATCACACCAGGGGGCTTCAACTATGGCTACACCTTC; CDR3aa: CAITPGGFNYGYTF
abundance: .; v_gene: TRBV28; j_gene: TRBJ2-4; d_gene: .; CDR3nt: TGTGCCAGCAGCCCGGATGACGGGAAAAACATTCAGTACTTC; CDR3aa: CASSPDDGKNIQYF
abundance: few; v_gene: TRBV15; j_gene: TRBJ1-6; d_gene: .; CDR3nt: TGTGCCACCAGCAGAGAAACAGATCTTAATTCACCCCTCCACTTT; CDR3aa: CATSRETDLNSPLHF
abundance: few; v_gene: TRBV7-6; j_gene: TRBJ2-1; d_gene: TRBD2; CDR3nt: TGTGCCAGCAGCTTTCTGGCGGGGGTTCACAATGAGCAGTTCTTC; CDR3aa: CASSFLAGVHNEQFF
abundance: many; v_gene: TRBV7-6; j_gene: TRBJ2-1; d_gene: .; CDR3nt: TGTGCCAGCAGCTCTTTCGGCAGATACAATGAGCAGTTCTTC; CDR3aa: CASSSFGRYNEQFF
abundance: .; v_gene: TRBV4-3; j_gene: TRBJ2-2; d_gene: .; CDR3nt: TGCGCCAGCAGCCAAGTCTTCACCAACACCGGGGAGCTGTTTTTT; CDR3aa: CASSQVFTNTGELFF
abundance: many; v_gene: TRBV12-3/TRBV12-4; j_gene: TRBJ1-2; d_gene: TRBD1; CDR3nt: TGTGCCATCAGACAGGGGCACTATGGCTACACCTTC; CDR3aa: CAIRQGHYGYTF
abundance: few; v_gene: TRBV6-6; j_gene: TRBJ1-1; d_gene: .; CDR3nt: TGTGCCAGCAGTTTGCCTCGCGGAGCTGAAGCTTTCTTT; CDR3aa: CASSLPRGAEAFF
abundance: many; v_gene: TRBV7-8; j_gene: TRBJ1-2; d_gene: .; CDR3nt: TGTGCCAGCAGCTTAGGTACAGACGCCTATGGCTACACCTTC; CDR3aa: CASSLGTDAYGYTF
abundance: .; v_gene: TRBV27; j_gene: TRBJ2-3; d_gene: TRBD2; CDR3nt: TGTGCCAGCATGACGGGGGGGGGAGATACGCAGTATTTT; CDR3aa: CASMTGGGDTQYF
abundance: .; v_gene: TRBV27; j_gene: TRBJ2-5; d_gene: TRBD2; CDR3nt: TGTGCCAGCAGTTTATGGTCCCAGGCGGGGGGCCTACAAGAGACCCAGTACTTC; CDR3aa: CASSLWSQAGGLQETQYF
abundance: .; v_gene: TRBV5-5; j_gene: TRBJ1-4; d_gene: .; CDR3nt: TGTGCCAGCAGCTTTGCAGTAGGGGACATTAGTGAAAAACTGTTTTTT; CDR3aa: CASSFAVGDISEKLFF
abundance: many; v_gene: TRBV5-1; j_gene: TRBJ1-1; d_gene: TRBD1; CDR3nt: TGTGCCAGCAGCTTAGGGACAGGGGACACTGAAGCTTTCTTT; CDR3aa: CASSLGTGDTEAFF